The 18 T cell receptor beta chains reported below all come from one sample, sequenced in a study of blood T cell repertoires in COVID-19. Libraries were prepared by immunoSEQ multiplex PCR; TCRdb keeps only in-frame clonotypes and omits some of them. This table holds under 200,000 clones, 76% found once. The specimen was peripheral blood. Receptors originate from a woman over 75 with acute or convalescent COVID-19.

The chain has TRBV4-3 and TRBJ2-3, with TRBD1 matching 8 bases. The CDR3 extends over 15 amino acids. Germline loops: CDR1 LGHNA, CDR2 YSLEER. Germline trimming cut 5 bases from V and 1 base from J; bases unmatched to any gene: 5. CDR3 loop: CASSGVTGGTDTQYF. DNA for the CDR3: TGCGCCAGCAGCGGTGTGACAGGGGGCACAGATACGCAGTATTTT.

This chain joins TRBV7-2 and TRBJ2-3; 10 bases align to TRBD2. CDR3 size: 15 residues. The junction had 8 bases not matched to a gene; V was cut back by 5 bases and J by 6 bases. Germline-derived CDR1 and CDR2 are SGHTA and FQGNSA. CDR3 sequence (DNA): TGTGCCAGCAGCCCTCACAGCGGGGGGGACGATACGCAGTATTTT. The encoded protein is CASSPHSGGDDTQYF. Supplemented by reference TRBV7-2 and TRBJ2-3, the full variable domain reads GAGVSQSPSNKVTEKGKDVELRCDPISGHTALYWYRQSLGQGLEFLIYFQGNSAPDKSGLPSDRFSAERTGGSVSTLTIQRTQQEDSAVYLCASSPHSGGDDTQYFGPGTRLTVL.

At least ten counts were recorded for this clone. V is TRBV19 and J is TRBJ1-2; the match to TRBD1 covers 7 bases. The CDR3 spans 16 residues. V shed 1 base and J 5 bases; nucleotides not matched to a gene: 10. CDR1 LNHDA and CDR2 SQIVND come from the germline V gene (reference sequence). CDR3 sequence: CASSIGGTVGSYGYTF. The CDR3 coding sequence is TGTGCCAGTAGTATAGGGGGGACAGTCGGTTCGTATGGCTACACCTTC.

CDR3 protein: CASSPGLAGGPGDEQFF. The CDR3 nucleotides read TGTGCCAGCAGCCCCGGACTAGCGGGGGGGCCTGGGGATGAGCAGTTCTTC. The gene calls are TRBV11-3 and TRBJ2-1; 15 bases fit TRBD2. CDR3 length: 17 amino acids. Germline lookup yields CDR1 SGHNT and CDR2 YENEEA. Trimming at V came to 5 bases and at J to 8 bases, leaving 10 bases not matched to a gene.

CDR3 in amino acids: CASSPDRVPNQPQHF. DNA for the CDR3: TGTGCCAGCTCACCGGACAGGGTCCCCAATCAGCCCCAGCATTTT. The chain employs TRBV18 and TRBJ1-5; 8 nucleotides match TRBD1. With 3 bases clipped from V and 3 bases from J, the junction kept 4 bases outside the gene matches. Germline assignment: CDR1 KGHSH and CDR2 LQKENI. The CDR3 totals 15 residues.

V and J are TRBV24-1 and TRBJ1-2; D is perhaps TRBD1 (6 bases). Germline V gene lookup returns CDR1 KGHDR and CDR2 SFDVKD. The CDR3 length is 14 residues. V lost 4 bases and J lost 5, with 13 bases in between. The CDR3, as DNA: TGTGCCACCAGTGAAAGGACAGACGTTTATGGCTACACCTTC. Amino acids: CATSERTDVYGYTF.

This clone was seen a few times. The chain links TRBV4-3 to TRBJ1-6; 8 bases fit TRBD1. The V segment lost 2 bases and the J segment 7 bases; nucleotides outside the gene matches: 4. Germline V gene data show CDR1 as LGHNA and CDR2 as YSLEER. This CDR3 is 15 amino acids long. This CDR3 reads CASSQQGARNSPLHF. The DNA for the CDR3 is TGCGCCAGCAGCCAACAGGGGGCGAGAAATTCACCCCTCCACTTT.

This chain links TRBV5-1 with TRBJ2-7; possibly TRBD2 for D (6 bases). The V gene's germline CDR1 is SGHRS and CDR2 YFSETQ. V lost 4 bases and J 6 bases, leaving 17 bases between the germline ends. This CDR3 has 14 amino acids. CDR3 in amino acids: CASSPEETRGEQYF. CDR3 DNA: TGCGCCAGCAGCCCCGAGGAGACTAGGGGCGAGCAGTACTTC. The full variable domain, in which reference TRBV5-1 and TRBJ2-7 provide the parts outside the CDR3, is KAGVTQTPRYLIKTRGQQVTLSCSPISGHRSVSWYQQTPGQGLQFLFEYFSETQRNKGNFPGRFSGRQFSNSRSEMNVSTLELGDSALYLCASSPEETRGEQYFGPGTRLTVT.

The CDR3 nucleotides read TGTGCCAGCAGCTTAGAACTAGCGGGGCTCTTCTCCTACGAGCAGTACTTC. It translates to CASSLELAGLFSYEQYF. This sequence joins TRBV7-2 and TRBJ2-7, with 10 bases matching TRBD2. The CDR3 runs to 17 residues. Germline V lookup: CDR1 SGHTA, CDR2 FQGNSA. Germline trimming cut 1 base from V and 0 bases from J; bases unmatched to any gene: 6.

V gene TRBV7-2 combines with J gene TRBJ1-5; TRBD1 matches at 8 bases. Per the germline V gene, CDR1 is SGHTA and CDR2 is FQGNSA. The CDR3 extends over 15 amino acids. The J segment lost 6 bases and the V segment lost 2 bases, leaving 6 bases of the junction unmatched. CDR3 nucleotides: TGTGCCAGCAGCTTATTTAGCAGGGGGCTTCAGCCCCAGCATTTT. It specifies CASSLFSRGLQPQHF. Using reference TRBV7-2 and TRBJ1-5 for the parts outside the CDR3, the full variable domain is GAGVSQSPSNKVTEKGKDVELRCDPISGHTALYWYRQSLGQGLEFLIYFQGNSAPDKSGLPSDRFSAERTGGSVSTLTIQRTQQEDSAVYLCASSLFSRGLQPQHFGDGTRLSIL.

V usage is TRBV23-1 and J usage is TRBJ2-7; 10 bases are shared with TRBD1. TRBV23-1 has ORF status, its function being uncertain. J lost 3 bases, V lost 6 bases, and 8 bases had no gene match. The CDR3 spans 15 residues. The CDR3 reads CASSGQGEKNYEQYF. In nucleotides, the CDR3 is TGCGCCAGCAGCGGACAGGGGGAGAAGAACTACGAGCAGTACTTC.

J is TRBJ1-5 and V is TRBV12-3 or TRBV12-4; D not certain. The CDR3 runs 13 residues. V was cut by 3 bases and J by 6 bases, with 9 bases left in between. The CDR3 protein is CASSFLSAQPQHF. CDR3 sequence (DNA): TGTGCCAGCAGTTTCCTCAGTGCTCAGCCCCAGCATTTT.

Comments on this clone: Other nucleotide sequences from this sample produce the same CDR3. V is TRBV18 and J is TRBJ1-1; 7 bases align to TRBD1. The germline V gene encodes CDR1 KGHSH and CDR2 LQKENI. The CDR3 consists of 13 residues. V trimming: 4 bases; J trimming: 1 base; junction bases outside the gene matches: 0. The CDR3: CASSRQGNTEAFF. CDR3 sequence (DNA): TGTGCCAGCTCACGACAGGGGAACACTGAAGCTTTCTTT.

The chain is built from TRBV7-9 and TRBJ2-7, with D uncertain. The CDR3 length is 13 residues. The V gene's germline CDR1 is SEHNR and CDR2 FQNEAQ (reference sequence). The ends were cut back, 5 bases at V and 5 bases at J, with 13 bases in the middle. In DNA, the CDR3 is TGTGCCAGCAGCCAACCGGTCGTGGACGAGCAGTACTTC. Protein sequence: CASSQPVVDEQYF.

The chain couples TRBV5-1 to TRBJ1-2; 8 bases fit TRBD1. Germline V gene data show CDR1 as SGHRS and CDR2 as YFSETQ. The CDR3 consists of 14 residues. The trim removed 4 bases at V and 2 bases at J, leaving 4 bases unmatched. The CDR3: CASSMTGENYGYTF. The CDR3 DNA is TGCGCCAGCAGCATGACAGGGGAGAACTATGGCTACACCTTC. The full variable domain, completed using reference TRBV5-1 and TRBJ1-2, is KAGVTQTPRYLIKTRGQQVTLSCSPISGHRSVSWYQQTPGQGLQFLFEYFSETQRNKGNFPGRFSGRQFSNSRSEMNVSTLELGDSALYLCASSMTGENYGYTFGSGTRLTVV.

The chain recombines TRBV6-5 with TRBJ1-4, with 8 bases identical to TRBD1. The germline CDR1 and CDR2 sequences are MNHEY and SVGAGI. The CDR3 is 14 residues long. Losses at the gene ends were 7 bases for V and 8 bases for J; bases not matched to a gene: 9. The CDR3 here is CASNSRQGKEKLFF. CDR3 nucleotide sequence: TGTGCCAGCAATTCTCGACAGGGGAAAGAAAAACTGTTTTTT.

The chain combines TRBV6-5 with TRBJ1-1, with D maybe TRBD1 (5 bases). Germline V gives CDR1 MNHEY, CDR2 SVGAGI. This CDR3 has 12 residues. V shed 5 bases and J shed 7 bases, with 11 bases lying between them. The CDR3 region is CASSNPQGEAFF. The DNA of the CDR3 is TGTGCCAGCAGTAACCCTCAGGGTGAAGCTTTCTTT.

The CDR3 coding sequence is TGTGCCAGCAGTCCGCGGGTTAATAGCAATCAGCCCCAGCATTTT. Encoded protein: CASSPRVNSNQPQHF. V gene TRBV6-2 or TRBV6-3 combines with J gene TRBJ1-5; D unclear. In germline, CDR1 is MNHEY, CDR2 SVGEGT. The V gene lost 5 bases and the J gene lost 0 bases, with 11 bases spanning the gap. The CDR3 extends over 15 amino acids.